A single sample is the source of the 16 T cell receptor beta chains below, sequenced in a study of OX40 agonist ivuxolimab in advanced cancers. TCRdb keeps only in-frame clones here, not all; method: immunoSEQ multiplex PCR. This sample has about 79,000 clones, with roughly 88% found just once. The sequencing here drew on CD4+ or CD8+ T cells sorted from blood, taken in a trial of the OX40 agonist ivuxolimab. Source of these receptors: an adult with an advanced solid tumor such as melanoma, head and neck, liver or kidney cancer.

The J gene is TRBJ1-2, the V gene TRBV28; TRBD1 agrees at 9 bases. From germline, CDR1 is MDHEN and CDR2 SYDVKM. This CDR3 has 16 residues. Trimming removed 5 bases from V and 4 bases from J; junction bases left unmatched: 11. The CDR3 bases are TGTGCCAGCAGTCCATCCGGGACAGGGTTTGGCTATGGCTACACCTTC. As protein: CASSPSGTGFGYGYTF.

The chain carries TRBV28 and TRBJ1-4; D remains ambiguous. This CDR3 region has 13 residues. Germline loops: CDR1 MDHEN, CDR2 SYDVKM. V lost 7 bases, J lost 7 bases, and 13 bases lay in between. This chain's CDR3 is CASTAPYTEKLFF. The CDR3 bases are TGTGCCAGCACCGCTCCATACACTGAAAAACTGTTTTTT.

The CDR3 sequence is CASSFGLSYLNEQFF. The CDR3 coding sequence is TGTGCCAGCAGCTTCGGACTCTCCTACTTGAATGAGCAGTTCTTC. The V and J genes are TRBV7-2 and TRBJ2-1; the D gene is possibly TRBD2 (5 bases). Germline CDR1 reads SGHTA; CDR2 reads FQGNSA. With 3 bases removed from V and 7 bases from J, the gap between germline ends came to 16 bases. The CDR3 consists of 15 residues.

This clone was observed a handful of times. The rearrangement joins TRBV4-1 to TRBJ2-3; D not resolved. V was cut by 1 base and J by 0 bases, with 11 bases left in between. Germline V CDR1 and CDR2: MGHRA, YSYEKL. CDR3 length equals 16 residues. In nucleotides, the CDR3 is TGCGCCAGCAGCCAAGGTAGAGCCTCTAGCACAGATACGCAGTATTTT. Encoded protein: CASSQGRASSTDTQYF.

The V call is TRBV27, the J call TRBJ2-3; 7 nucleotides agree with TRBD2. Trimming at V came to 6 bases and at J to 2 bases, leaving 8 bases not matched to a gene. Germline-derived CDR1 and CDR2 are MNHEY and SMNVEV (reference sequence). The CDR3 extends over 15 amino acids. CDR3 bases: TGTGCCAGCAGCCAAACGGGGGGATCCACAGATACGCAGTATTTT. It specifies CASSQTGGSTDTQYF.

The J gene is TRBJ1-2, the V gene TRBV6-5; 9 bases are shared with TRBD1. J gave up 6 bases and V 2 bases, and 7 bases lay outside the gene matches. CDR3 length equals 15 residues. Germline V lookup: CDR1 MNHEY, CDR2 SVGAGI. CDR3 DNA: TGTGCCAGCAGTTACGAGGGACAGGGAGGAGATGGCTACACCTTC. Its translation: CASSYEGQGGDGYTF.

The V and J genes are TRBV18 and TRBJ2-7; D not resolved. Germline V gives CDR1 KGHSH, CDR2 LQKENI. The CDR3 runs 13 residues. V was cut by 3 bases and J by 6 bases, with 12 bases left in between. The CDR3 region has the DNA TGTGCCAGCTCACCTACCGTGAATGGCGAGCAGTACTTC. This sequence encodes CASSPTVNGEQYF.

Written as DNA, the CDR3 is TGTGCCAGCAGCTTGGCGTCGGGGACAGGCTACGAGCAGTACTTC. It is translated as CASSLASGTGYEQYF. This chain connects TRBV5-5 to TRBJ2-7; 8 bases match TRBD1. The CDR3 totals 15 residues. The junction had 5 bases not matched to a gene; V was cut back by 0 bases and J by 3 bases. The germline CDR1 and CDR2 sequences are SGHKS and YYEKEE (reference sequence).

The table lists this clone with a count of one. The V gene is TRBV5-1, the J gene TRBJ2-3; TRBD1 or TRBD2 may be the D gene (6 bases each). The CDR3 contains 16 residues. CDR1 and CDR2 (germline): SGHRS, YFSETQ. V lost 0 bases, J lost 5 bases, and 16 bases lay in between. The CDR3: CASSLAGRGEGDTQYF. The CDR3, as DNA: TGCGCCAGCAGCTTGGCAGGAAGGGGGGAAGGAGATACGCAGTATTTT.

V and J are TRBV7-8 and TRBJ2-3; tentative D call: TRBD2 (5 bases). V was trimmed by 8 bases and J by 2 bases, leaving 11 bases between them. CDR1 SGHVS and CDR2 FQNEAQ come from the germline V gene. The CDR3 is made up of 13 amino acids. The CDR3 loop is CASGGSPTDTQYF. CDR3 DNA sequence: TGTGCCAGCGGTGGGAGCCCCACAGATACGCAGTATTTT.

This clone has only one observation. This chain joins TRBV7-2 and TRBJ2-7; 10 bases match TRBD2. This CDR3 spans 17 amino acids. After removal of 5 bases from V and 10 bases from J, the junction contained 20 bases not matched to a gene. Germline lookup yields CDR1 SGHTA and CDR2 FQGNSA. The CDR3 protein is CASSDQPGLASSEGQYF. In DNA, the CDR3 is TGTGCCAGCAGCGACCAACCGGGACTAGCGAGCTCGGAAGGCCAGTACTTC.

The chain recombines TRBV7-2 with TRBJ2-5, with D perhaps matching TRBD2 (6 bases). CDR3 length: 15 amino acids. V was shortened by 1 base and J by 5 bases, with 14 bases between the two germline ends. Germline values: CDR1 SGHTA, CDR2 FQGNSA. The CDR3 DNA is TGTGCCAGCAGCTTAGATTGGGAGGCCAGGGAGACCCAGTACTTC. Its translation: CASSLDWEARETQYF.

The chain employs TRBV15 and TRBJ1-3; perhaps TRBD1 as D (6 bases). The CDR3 sequence is 19 residues long. Looked up from germline, CDR1 is LNHNV and CDR2 is YYDKDF (reference sequence). V lost 5 bases to trimming and J lost 0 bases, with 23 bases between them. This CDR3 reads CATSSYGQQGLSSGNTIYF. The DNA for the CDR3 is TGTGCCACCAGCTCGTATGGGCAACAGGGTTTGTCCTCTGGAAACACCATATATTTT.

This rearrangement joins TRBV5-1 to TRBJ2-5; 8 nucleotides match TRBD2. The CDR3 consists of 13 residues. Looked up from germline, CDR1 is SGHRS and CDR2 is YFSETQ. The ends lost 2 bases at V and 4 bases at J; junction bases unmatched: 1. This chain's CDR3 is CASSFTSGETQYF. The CDR3 bases are TGCGCCAGCAGCTTTACTAGCGGAGAGACCCAGTACTTC.

The V gene is TRBV4-3, the J gene TRBJ1-5; unclear D gene. Germline V gives CDR1 LGHNA, CDR2 YSLEER. This CDR3 spans 15 amino acids. The V end was cut by 0 bases, the J end by 5 bases, with 11 bases between. The CDR3 sequence is CASSQDGGSHQPQHF. CDR3 nucleotide sequence: TGCGCCAGCAGCCAAGACGGTGGCAGCCATCAGCCCCAGCATTTT.

V gene TRBV15 combines with J gene TRBJ2-5, with a possible D match to TRBD2 (6 bases). The CDR3 contains 15 residues. The ends were cut back, 0 bases at V and 11 bases at J, with 19 bases in the middle. Germline CDR1 and CDR2: LNHNV and YYDKDF (reference sequence). This chain's CDR3 is CATSRDLRGTGEQYF. CDR3 coding DNA: TGTGCCACCAGCAGAGATCTGCGCGGGACGGGGGAGCAGTACTTC.